This TCR beta chain originates from a study of blood T cell repertoires in COVID-19. This CDR3 is built from 12 residues. Deletions cut 4 bases from V and 3 bases from J, with 7 bases between. Germline V gene sequence: CDR1 SGHTA, CDR2 FQGNSA. Only in-frame clones appear in the TCRdb table, and some are missing; sequencing was by immunoSEQ multiplex PCR. The sample shows some 100,000 clones, around 90% of them seen only once. The clonotype comes from a man aged 50 to 59 with COVID-19, enrolled during active disease. The sample comprised peripheral blood. This chain joins TRBV7-2 and TRBJ2-7, with a possible D match to TRBD1 (5 bases). The CDR3 protein is CASSSQGYEQYF. The DNA for the CDR3 is TGTGCCAGCAGCTCCCAGGGCTACGAGCAGTACTTC.